This record concerns one T cell receptor beta chain sequence. What it binds is unknown. TCRdb's table, derived via immunoSEQ multiplex PCR, lists solely in-frame clones and lacks some. The table lists some 180,000 clones, 94% of them singletons, with roughly 1.5% in the top ten. The data were obtained in a study of T cell responses to AZD1222 COVID-19 vaccine. Study-wide points: Clonal diversity was possibly underestimated, and the donors were mostly white British, with more females.

Germline V gene lookup returns CDR1 SGHRS and CDR2 YFSETQ. Trimming removed 1 base from V and 5 bases from J; junction bases left unmatched: 4. CDR3 size: 15 residues. The V gene is TRBV5-1, the J gene TRBJ2-1; the match to TRBD1 covers 9 bases. The material sequenced was peripheral blood, taken 28 days after the second AZD1222 dose. This receptor was identified in an adult who received the AZD1222 COVID-19 vaccine. This CDR3 reads CASSLIQGANNEQFF. For the CDR3, the DNA is TGCGCCAGCAGCTTGATACAGGGGGCGAACAATGAGCAGTTCTTC.